Presented here are 4 T cell receptor beta chains from one specimen sequenced in a study of CD8+ T cells in alopecia areata (dated by TCRdb to about 2018). To prepare the library, the immunoSEQ multiplex PCR assay was applied. To provide template for TCR sequencing, every sample had RNA extracted and reverse transcribed into cDNA. The immuneACCESS repertoire file appears here via TCRdb, limited to in-frame rearrangements. These files lack a portion of the clones; in checked studies, under half of the deficit traces to unresolved V genes, and the cause of the others is not known. The sample table shows more than 90,000 clones, and 35% to 40% are seen once. 3% to 3.5% of the sample lies in the top ten. The sample consisted of CD4+ T cells sorted from blood. The receptor set was obtained from a human donor with alopecia areata.

The V and J genes are TRBV27 and TRBJ2-5; no clear D. This CDR3 is built from 13 residues. V dropped 6 bases and J dropped 2 bases, with 10 bases sitting between them. Germline V gives CDR1 MNHEY, CDR2 SMNVEV (reference sequence). The CDR3 DNA sequence: TGTGCCAGCAGGAGTACCAATCAAGAGACCCAGTACTTC. This encodes CASRSTNQETQYF.

This chain uses TRBV6-6 with TRBJ2-3; no clear D gene. This CDR3 is built from 11 residues. Germline values: CDR1 MNHNY, CDR2 SVGAGI (reference sequence). The V end lost 0 bases, the J end lost 6 bases, and 1 base lay between the germline ends. CDR3 residues: CASSYSDTQYF. CDR3 in DNA: TGTGCCAGCAGTTACTCGGATACGCAGTATTTT.

V and J are TRBV2 and TRBJ2-5; the match to TRBD2 covers 14 bases. Germline assignment: CDR1 SNHLY and CDR2 FYNNEI. V gave up 4 bases and J gave up 5 bases; unmatched junction bases: 3. The CDR3 extends over 15 amino acids. In DNA form, the CDR3 reads TGTGCCAGCAGTGGGACTAGCGGGAGGCTGGAGACCCAGTACTTC. Translated, it gives CASSGTSGRLETQYF.

The V call is TRBV30, the J call TRBJ2-6; no reliable D call. The V and J ends lost 5 bases and 12 bases respectively, with 14 bases between them. The germline V gene encodes CDR1 GTSNPN and CDR2 SVGIG (reference sequence). The CDR3 covers 12 residues. Here the CDR3 reads CAWSRGPPVLTF. In nucleotides, the CDR3 is TGTGCCTGGTCCCGAGGCCCACCCGTCCTGACTTTC.